This TCR beta chain was observed in a study of blood T cell repertoires in COVID-19. Study as a whole: Sources were T cells, B-cell-depleted T cells, or PBMCs; the material itself was cDNA or gDNA.

The data were produced by immunoSEQ multiplex PCR, yet TCRdb's version contains in-frame clones alone and is incomplete. The top ten hold roughly 4% of the sample, which has approximately 270,000 clones, approximately 85% seen once. Sequencing was carried out using PBMCs or T cells enriched from blood (not recorded which). The sequence came from a young woman who had recovered from COVID-19.

The CDR3 spells CASSLLAGVNTGELFF. The CDR3, as DNA: TGCGCCAGCAGCTTGCTAGCGGGAGTGAACACCGGGGAGCTGTTTTTT. This rearrangement joins TRBV5-1 to TRBJ2-2; 10 nucleotides match TRBD2. Germline V lookup: CDR1 SGHRS, CDR2 YFSETQ. After removal of 1 base from V and 1 base from J, the junction contained 1 base not matched to a gene. The CDR3 runs 16 residues.